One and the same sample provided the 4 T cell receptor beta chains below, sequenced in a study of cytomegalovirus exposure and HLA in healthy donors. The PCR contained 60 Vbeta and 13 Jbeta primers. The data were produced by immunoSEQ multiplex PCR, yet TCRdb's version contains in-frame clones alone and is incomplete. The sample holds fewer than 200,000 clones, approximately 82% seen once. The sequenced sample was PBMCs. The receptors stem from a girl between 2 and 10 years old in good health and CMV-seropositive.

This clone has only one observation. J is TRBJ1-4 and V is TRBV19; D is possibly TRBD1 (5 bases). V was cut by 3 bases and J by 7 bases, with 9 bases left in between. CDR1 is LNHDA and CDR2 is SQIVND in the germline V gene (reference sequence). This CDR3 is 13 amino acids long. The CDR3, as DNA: TGTGCCAGTAGTATGGGTAGGGGTGAAAAACTGTTTTTT. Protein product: CASSMGRGEKLFF.

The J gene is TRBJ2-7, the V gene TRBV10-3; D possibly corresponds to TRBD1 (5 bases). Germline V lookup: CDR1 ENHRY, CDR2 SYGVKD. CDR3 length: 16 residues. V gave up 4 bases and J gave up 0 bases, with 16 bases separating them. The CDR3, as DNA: TGTGCCATCAGTGGGAGATTGGGCAGGGACTCCTACGAGCAGTACTTC. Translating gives CAISGRLGRDSYEQYF.

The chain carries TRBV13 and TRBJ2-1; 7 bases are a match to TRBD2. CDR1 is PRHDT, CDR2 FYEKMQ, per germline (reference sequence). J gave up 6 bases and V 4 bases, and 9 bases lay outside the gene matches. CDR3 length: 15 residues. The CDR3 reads CASSSNRGDRNEQFF. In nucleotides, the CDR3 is TGTGCCAGCAGCTCAAACCGGGGGGATCGCAATGAGCAGTTCTTC.

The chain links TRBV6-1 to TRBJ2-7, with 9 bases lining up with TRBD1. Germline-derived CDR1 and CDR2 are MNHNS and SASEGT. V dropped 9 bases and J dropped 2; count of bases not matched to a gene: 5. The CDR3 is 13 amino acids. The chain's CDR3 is CASGQGLTYEQYF. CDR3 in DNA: TGTGCCAGTGGACAGGGGCTAACCTACGAGCAGTACTTC.